This T cell receptor beta chain was sequenced for a study of vaccination and CD4 T cells after COVID-19. Study information: Investigators drew the post-COVID samples a median approximately 92 days after diagnosis, with a range of 35 to 161.

The study sequenced cultured CD4+ T cell DNA using the Oncomine TCR Beta short-read assay. Using its own MiXCR run on the PCR reads, TCRdb lists one record per CDR3 protein. The sample has 15,000 or so distinct CDR3 sequences, 45% to 65% seen once; the top ten hold around 10%. With V trimmed by 4 bases and J by 8 bases, 8 bases remained unmatched. The germline V gene has CDR1 MNHEY and CDR2 SMNVEV (reference sequence). The CDR3 consists of 15 residues. Described treatment: roughly 11-day PBMC culture with coronavirus spike peptide pools or control peptides (ViraFEST assay). On day 3 and again on day 7, fresh IL-2 medium was used to replace half the medium. On this clonotype itself: The antigen is not known.

This TCR was recovered from a human donor who had recovered from COVID-19. The sample consisted of CD4+ T cells from blood, cultured in vitro. This chain connects TRBV27 to TRBJ1-4; 9 bases are shared with TRBD1. Here the CDR3 reads CASSSPGQGDEKLFF. The CDR3 DNA sequence: TGTGCCAGCAGTTCTCCGGGACAGGGAGACGAAAAACTGTTTTTT. Based on the CDR3 plus reference TRBV27 and TRBJ1-4, the full variable domain is EAQVTQNPRYLITVTGKKLTVTCSQNMNHEYMSWYRQDPGLGLRQIYYSMNVEVTDKGDVPEGYKVSRKEKRNFPLILESPSPNQTSLYFCASSSPGQGDEKLFFGSGTQLSVL.